The present T cell receptor (beta chain) was sequenced within a study of blood T cell repertoires in COVID-19. Across the study: PBMCs, B-cell-depleted T cells, or T cells were the source of the cDNA or gDNA that made up the material.

Profiled with immunoSEQ multiplex PCR; TCRdb holds only in-frame clones, not every one. The top ten hold about a sixth of the sample, which has roughly 75,000 clones, about 86% seen once. From germline, CDR1 is SNHLY and CDR2 FYNNEI. The CDR3 has 14 amino acids. The V gene end was trimmed by 6 bases and the J gene end by 6 bases; junction bases not matched to a gene: 6. The sample was peripheral blood. The receptor comes from an older man in a cohort sampled during active COVID-19. The chain uses TRBV2 and TRBJ2-7, with 12 nucleotides matching TRBD2. The CDR3 region is CASRASGGAFEQYF. Written as DNA, the CDR3 is TGTGCCAGCAGGGCTAGCGGGGGGGCTTTCGAGCAGTACTTC.